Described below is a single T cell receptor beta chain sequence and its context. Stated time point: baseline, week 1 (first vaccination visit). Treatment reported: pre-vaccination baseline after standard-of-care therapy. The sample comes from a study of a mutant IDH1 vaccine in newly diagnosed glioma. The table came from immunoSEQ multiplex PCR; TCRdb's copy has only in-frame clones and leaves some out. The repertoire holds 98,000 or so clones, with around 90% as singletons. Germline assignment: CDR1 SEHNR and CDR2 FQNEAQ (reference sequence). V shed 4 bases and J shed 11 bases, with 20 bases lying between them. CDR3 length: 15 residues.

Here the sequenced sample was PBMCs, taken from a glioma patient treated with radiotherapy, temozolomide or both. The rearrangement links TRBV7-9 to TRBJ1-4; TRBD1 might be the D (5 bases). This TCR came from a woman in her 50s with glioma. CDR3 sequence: CASSSNRRDQRKLFF. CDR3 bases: TGTGCCAGCAGCTCTAACCGACGGGACCAGCGGAAACTGTTTTTT.